This TCR beta chain was sequenced in a study of CXCR3-negative and CXCR3-positive naive CD8 T cells. Findings of the study overall: Memory CD8+ cells had much lower diversity, and both naive subsets had comparably high diversity. The TRB CDR3s that CXCR3-positive naive cells carried were more hydrophobic than those of CXCR3-negative naive cells.

For this clonotype: Its target is unknown.

The CDR3 spans 16 residues. Germline-derived CDR1 and CDR2 are MGHRA and YSYEKL. UMI-labeled TRB cDNA libraries were prepared by 5' RACE. TCRdb reprocessed the 5' RACE reads, keeping one entry per CDR3 protein, no DNA. There are over 100,000 distinct CDR3 sequences in the sample, with about 0.48% held by the top ten. This rearrangement joins TRBV4-1 to TRBJ2-1; TCRdb proposes TRBD2, but this gene call is untestable without DNA. Sequencing was done on a sample of naive CXCR3- CD8+ T cells from blood. Subset indicated: CD45RO-CCR7+CD27+CD95- naive CD8+ T cells lacking CXCR3 (TNR3-). The receptor was isolated from a human donor in good health. Some clones in this sample may be carry-over from other donors' samples. CDR3 sequence: CASSHSGTSGRNEQFF.